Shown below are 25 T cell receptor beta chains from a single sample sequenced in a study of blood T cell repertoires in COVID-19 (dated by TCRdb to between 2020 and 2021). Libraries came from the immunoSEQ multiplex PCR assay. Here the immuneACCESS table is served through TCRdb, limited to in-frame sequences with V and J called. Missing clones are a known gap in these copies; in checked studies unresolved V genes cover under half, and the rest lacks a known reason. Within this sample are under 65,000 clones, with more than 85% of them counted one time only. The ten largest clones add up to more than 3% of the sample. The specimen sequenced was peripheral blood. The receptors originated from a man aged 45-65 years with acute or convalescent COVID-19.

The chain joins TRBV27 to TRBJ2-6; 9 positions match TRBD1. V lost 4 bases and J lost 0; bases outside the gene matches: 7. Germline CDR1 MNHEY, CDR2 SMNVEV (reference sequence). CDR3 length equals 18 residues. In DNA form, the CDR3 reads TGTGCCAGCAGTTCCATGACAGGGGGATCCTCTGGGGCCAACGTCCTGACTTTC. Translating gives CASSSMTGGSSGANVLTF.

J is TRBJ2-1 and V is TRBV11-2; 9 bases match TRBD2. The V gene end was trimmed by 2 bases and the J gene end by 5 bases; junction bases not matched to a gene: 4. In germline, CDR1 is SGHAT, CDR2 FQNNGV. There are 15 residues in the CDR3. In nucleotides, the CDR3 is TGTGCCAGCAGCTTATGGCGGGGGGGCGACAATGAGCAGTTCTTC. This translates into CASSLWRGGDNEQFF.

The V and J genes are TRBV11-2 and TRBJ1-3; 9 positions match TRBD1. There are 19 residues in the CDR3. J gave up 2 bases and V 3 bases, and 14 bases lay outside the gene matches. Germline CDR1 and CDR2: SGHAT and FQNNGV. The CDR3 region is CASSLLRTGTGTAGNTIYF. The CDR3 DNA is TGTGCCAGCAGCTTGCTACGAACCGGGACAGGGACGGCTGGAAACACCATATATTTT.

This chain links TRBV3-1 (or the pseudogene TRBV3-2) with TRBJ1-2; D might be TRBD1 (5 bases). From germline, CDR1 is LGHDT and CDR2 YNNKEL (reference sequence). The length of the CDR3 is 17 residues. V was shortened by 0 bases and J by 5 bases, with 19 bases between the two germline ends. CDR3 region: CASSQDLGGVAAYGYTF. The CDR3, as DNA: TGTGCCAGCAGCCAAGATCTAGGAGGGGTGGCAGCATATGGCTACACCTTC.

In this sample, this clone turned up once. The CDR3: CASSSIQQGAINNEQFF. For the CDR3, the DNA is TGTGCCAGCAGTTCCATCCAACAGGGGGCGATAAACAATGAGCAGTTCTTC. The chain recombines TRBV27 with TRBJ2-1, with 9 bases lining up with TRBD1. Germline trimming cut 4 bases from V and 5 bases from J; bases unmatched to any gene: 12. The CDR3 sequence is 17 residues long. The germline CDR1 and CDR2 sequences are MNHEY and SMNVEV (reference sequence).

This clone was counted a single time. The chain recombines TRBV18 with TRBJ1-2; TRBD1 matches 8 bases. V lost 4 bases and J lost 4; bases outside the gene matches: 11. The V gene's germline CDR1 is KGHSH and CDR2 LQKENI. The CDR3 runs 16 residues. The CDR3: CASSQTTGEWGYGYTF. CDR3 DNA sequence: TGTGCCAGCTCACAGACGACAGGGGAGTGGGGCTATGGCTACACCTTC.

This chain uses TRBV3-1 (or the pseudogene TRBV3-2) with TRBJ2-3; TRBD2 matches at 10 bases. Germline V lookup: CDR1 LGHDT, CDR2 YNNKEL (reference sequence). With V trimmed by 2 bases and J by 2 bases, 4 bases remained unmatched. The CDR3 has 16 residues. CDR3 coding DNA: TGTGCCAGCAGCCAAATAGCGGGGGGACCCACAGATACGCAGTATTTT. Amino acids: CASSQIAGGPTDTQYF.

CDR3 loop: CAWSRGLSSSGNTIYF. The CDR3 DNA sequence: TGTGCCTGGAGTAGGGGACTCTCGAGCTCTGGAAACACCATATATTTT. The chain has TRBV30 and TRBJ1-3, with D possibly being TRBD1 (5 bases). This CDR3 comprises 16 residues. Germline loops: CDR1 GTSNPN, CDR2 SVGIG (reference sequence). V lost 2 bases and J 0 bases, leaving 14 bases between the germline ends.

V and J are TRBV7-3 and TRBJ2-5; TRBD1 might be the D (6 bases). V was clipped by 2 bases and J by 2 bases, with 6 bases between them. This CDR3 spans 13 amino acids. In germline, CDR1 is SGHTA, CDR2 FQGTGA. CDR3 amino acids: CASSLDRQETQYF. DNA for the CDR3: TGTGCCAGCAGCTTAGACAGGCAAGAGACCCAGTACTTC.

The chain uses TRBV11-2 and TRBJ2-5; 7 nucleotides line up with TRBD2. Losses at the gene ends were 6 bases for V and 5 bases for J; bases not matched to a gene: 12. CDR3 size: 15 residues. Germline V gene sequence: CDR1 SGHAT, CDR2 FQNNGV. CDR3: CASSHLGEGRETQYF. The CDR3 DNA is TGTGCCAGCAGTCACCTTGGGGAGGGTAGGGAGACCCAGTACTTC.

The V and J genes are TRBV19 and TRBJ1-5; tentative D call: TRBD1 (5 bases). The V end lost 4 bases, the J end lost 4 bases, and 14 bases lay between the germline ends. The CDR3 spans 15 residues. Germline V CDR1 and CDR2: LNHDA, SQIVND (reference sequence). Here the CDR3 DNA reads TGTGCCAGTAGTAGTTTAGGGGAATGGAATCAGCCCCAGCATTTT. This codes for CASSSLGEWNQPQHF.

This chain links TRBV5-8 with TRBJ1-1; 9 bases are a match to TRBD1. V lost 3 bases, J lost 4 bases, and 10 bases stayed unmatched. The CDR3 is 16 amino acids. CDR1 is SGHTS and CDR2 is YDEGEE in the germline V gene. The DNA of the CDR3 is TGTGCCAGCAGCTGGAGGACAGGGGCGATGGGCACTGAAGCTTTCTTT. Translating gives CASSWRTGAMGTEAFF.

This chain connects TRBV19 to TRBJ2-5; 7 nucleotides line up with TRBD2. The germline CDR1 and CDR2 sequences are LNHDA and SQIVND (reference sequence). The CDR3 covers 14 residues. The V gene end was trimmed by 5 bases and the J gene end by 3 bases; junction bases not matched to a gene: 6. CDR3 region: CASSRWGREETQYF. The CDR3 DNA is TGTGCCAGTAGTCGCTGGGGGAGGGAAGAGACCCAGTACTTC.

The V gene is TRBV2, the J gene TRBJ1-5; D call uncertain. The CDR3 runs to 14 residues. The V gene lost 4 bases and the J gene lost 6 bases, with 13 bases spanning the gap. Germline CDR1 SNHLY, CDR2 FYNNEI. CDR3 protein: CASSGLLRGQPQHF. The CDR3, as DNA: TGTGCCAGCAGTGGACTCCTTAGAGGTCAGCCCCAGCATTTT.

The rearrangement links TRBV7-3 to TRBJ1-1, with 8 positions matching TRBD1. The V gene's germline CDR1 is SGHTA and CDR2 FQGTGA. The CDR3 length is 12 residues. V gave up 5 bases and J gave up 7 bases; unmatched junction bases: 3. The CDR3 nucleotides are TGTGCCAGCAGCCGGGACAGGAGTGAAGCTTTCTTT. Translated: CASSRDRSEAFF.

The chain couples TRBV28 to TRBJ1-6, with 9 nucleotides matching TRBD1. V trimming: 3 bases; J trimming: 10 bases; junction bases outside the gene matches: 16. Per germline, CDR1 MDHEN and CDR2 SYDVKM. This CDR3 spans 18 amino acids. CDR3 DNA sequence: TGTGCCAGCAGTTTCCGAAAGGGACAGGGAGGAATGCAATCACCCCTCCACTTT. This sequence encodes CASSFRKGQGGMQSPLHF. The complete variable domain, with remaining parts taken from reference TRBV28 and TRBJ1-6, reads DVKVTQSSRYLVKRTGEKVFLECVQDMDHENMFWYRQDPGLGLRLIYFSYDVKMKEKGDIPEGYSVSREKKERFSLILESASTNQTSMYLCASSFRKGQGGMQSPLHFGNGTRLTVT.

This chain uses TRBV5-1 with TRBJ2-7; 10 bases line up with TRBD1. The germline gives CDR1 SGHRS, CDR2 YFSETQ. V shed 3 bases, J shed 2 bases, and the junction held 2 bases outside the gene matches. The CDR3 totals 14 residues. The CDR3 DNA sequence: TGCGCCAGCAGCTCCGGGACAGGGGCCTACGAGCAGTACTTC. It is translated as CASSSGTGAYEQYF. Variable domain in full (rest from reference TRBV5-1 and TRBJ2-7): KAGVTQTPRYLIKTRGQQVTLSCSPISGHRSVSWYQQTPGQGLQFLFEYFSETQRNKGNFPGRFSGRQFSNSRSEMNVSTLELGDSALYLCASSSGTGAYEQYFGPGTRLTVT.

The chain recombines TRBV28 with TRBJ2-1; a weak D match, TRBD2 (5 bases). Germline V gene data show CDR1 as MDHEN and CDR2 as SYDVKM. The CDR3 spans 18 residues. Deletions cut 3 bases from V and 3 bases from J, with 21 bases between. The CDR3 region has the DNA TGTGCCAGCAGTTTCTTGGCCCTTGGACTTGCAAACTACAATGAGCAGTTCTTC. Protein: CASSFLALGLANYNEQFF.

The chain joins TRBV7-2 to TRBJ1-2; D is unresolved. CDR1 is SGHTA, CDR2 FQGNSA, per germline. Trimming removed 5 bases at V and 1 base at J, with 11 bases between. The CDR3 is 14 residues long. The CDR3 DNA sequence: TGTGCCAGCAGCCCCGCTCGGGGTAACTATGGCTACACCTTC. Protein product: CASSPARGNYGYTF.

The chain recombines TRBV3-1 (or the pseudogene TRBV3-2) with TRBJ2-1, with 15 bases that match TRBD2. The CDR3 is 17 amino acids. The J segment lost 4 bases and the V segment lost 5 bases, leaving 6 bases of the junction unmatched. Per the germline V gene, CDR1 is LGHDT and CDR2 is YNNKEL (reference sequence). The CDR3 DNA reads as TGTGCCAGCAGCAAACGGACTAGCGGGGGGGCTTACAATGAGCAGTTCTTC. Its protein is CASSKRTSGGAYNEQFF.

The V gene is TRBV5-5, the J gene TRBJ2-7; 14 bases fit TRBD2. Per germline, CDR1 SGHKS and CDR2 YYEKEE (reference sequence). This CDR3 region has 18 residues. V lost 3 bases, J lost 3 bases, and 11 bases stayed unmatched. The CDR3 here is CASSSSGTSGSGYYEQYF. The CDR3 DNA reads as TGTGCCAGCAGCTCTTCCGGGACTAGCGGGAGCGGTTACTACGAGCAGTACTTC.

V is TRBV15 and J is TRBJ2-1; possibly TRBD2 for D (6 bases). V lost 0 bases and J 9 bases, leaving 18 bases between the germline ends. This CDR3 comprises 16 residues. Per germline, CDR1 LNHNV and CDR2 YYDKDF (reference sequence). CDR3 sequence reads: CATSRDLRGYWSEQFF. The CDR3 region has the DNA TGTGCCACCAGCAGAGATCTACGGGGGTACTGGAGTGAGCAGTTCTTC.

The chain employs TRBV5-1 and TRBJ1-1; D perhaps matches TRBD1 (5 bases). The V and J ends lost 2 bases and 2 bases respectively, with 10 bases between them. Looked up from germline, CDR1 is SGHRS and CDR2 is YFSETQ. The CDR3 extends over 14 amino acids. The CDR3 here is CASSLQVANTEAFF. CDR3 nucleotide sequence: TGCGCCAGCAGCTTACAGGTCGCCAACACTGAAGCTTTCTTT.

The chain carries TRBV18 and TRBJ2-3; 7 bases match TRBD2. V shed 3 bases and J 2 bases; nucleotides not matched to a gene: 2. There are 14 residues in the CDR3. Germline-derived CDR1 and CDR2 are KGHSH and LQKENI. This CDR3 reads CASSPGGSTDTQYF. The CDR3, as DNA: TGTGCCAGCTCACCGGGGGGGTCCACAGATACGCAGTATTTT.

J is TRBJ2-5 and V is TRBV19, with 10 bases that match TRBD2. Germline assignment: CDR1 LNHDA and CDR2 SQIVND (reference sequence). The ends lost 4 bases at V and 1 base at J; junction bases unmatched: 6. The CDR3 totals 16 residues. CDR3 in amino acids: CASSRGSGGTQETQYF. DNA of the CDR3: TGTGCCAGTAGTAGGGGTAGCGGGGGGACCCAAGAGACCCAGTACTTC.